Listed below are T cell receptor beta chains from one sample, sequenced in a study of CD4 T cells in relation to SARS-CoV-2 and coronaviruses. No cognate antigen is known for these TCRs. TCRdb's table, derived via immunoSEQ multiplex PCR, lists solely in-frame clones and lacks some. This sample has 43,000 or so clones, with about 80% found just once. The sample was naive CD4+ T cells from PBMCs, cultured in vitro. The receptor set was obtained from an adult with COVID-19. Both conserved end residues are part of each CDR3. D genes are given only for firm matches. Clone size, where shown, is once, few, many, or a class for clones that have expanded.

v_call: TRBV7-6; j_call: TRBJ2-1; cdr3_length: 16; clone_size: NA; d_call: NA; cdr3_nt: TGTGCCAGCAGCTTGGGGGCCGCGCGGGAGTTCAATGAGCAGTTCTTC; cdr3_aa: CASSLGAAREFNEQFF
v_call: TRBV24-1; j_call: TRBJ2-2; cdr3_length: 14; clone_size: few; d_call: NA; cdr3_nt: TGTGCCACCAGTGATGTGCAGAACACCGGGGAGCTGTTTTTT; cdr3_aa: CATSDVQNTGELFF
v_call: TRBV6-7; j_call: TRBJ2-1; cdr3_length: 17; clone_size: NA; d_call: TRBD2; cdr3_nt: TGTGCCAGCACACGAGGTTTGGTGACTAGCGCGAACAATGAGCAGTTCTTC; cdr3_aa: CASTRGLVTSANNEQFF
v_call: TRBV18; j_call: TRBJ2-7; cdr3_length: 14; clone_size: NA; d_call: TRBD1; cdr3_nt: TGTGCCAGCTCACCACGACAGGGGCCCAACGAGCAGTACTTC; cdr3_aa: CASSPRQGPNEQYF
v_call: TRBV3-1/TRBV3-2; j_call: TRBJ1-1; cdr3_length: 16; clone_size: NA; d_call: TRBD1; cdr3_nt: TGTGCCAGCAGCCCGGACAGGGGGCGGGCTGGGACTGAAGCTTTCTTT; cdr3_aa: CASSPDRGRAGTEAFF
v_call: TRBV5-1; j_call: TRBJ1-4; cdr3_length: 13; clone_size: NA; d_call: TRBD1; cdr3_nt: TGCGCCAGCAGGGGGACAGGGGTTGAAAAACTGTTTTTT; cdr3_aa: CASRGTGVEKLFF
v_call: TRBV7-6; j_call: TRBJ2-2; cdr3_length: 17; clone_size: NA; d_call: TRBD2; cdr3_nt: TGTGCCAGCAGCTTGGGGACTAGCGGGACTTTTACCGGGGAGCTGTTTTTT; cdr3_aa: CASSLGTSGTFTGELFF
v_call: TRBV9; j_call: TRBJ2-2; cdr3_length: 15; clone_size: NA; d_call: NA; cdr3_nt: TGTGCCAGCAGCGTGGCGACTAGTCTAACCGGGGAGCTGTTTTTT; cdr3_aa: CASSVATSLTGELFF
v_call: TRBV18; j_call: TRBJ2-2; cdr3_length: 17; clone_size: NA; d_call: TRBD1; cdr3_nt: TGTGCCAGCTCACCGACCGGGACAGGGTTTAGTCCCGGGGAGCTGTTTTTT; cdr3_aa: CASSPTGTGFSPGELFF
v_call: TRBV5-8; j_call: TRBJ2-5; cdr3_length: 16; clone_size: NA; d_call: TRBD2; cdr3_nt: TGTGCCAGCAGCGTAAAAGCGGGGACGTACCAAGAGACCCAGTACTTC; cdr3_aa: CASSVKAGTYQETQYF
v_call: TRBV6-2/TRBV6-3; j_call: TRBJ2-7; cdr3_length: 12; clone_size: NA; d_call: NA; cdr3_nt: TGTGCCAGCAGTTACGGTGACTCCGAGCAGTACTTC; cdr3_aa: CASSYGDSEQYF
v_call: TRBV2; j_call: TRBJ2-5; cdr3_length: 17; clone_size: NA; d_call: TRBD2; cdr3_nt: TGTGCCAGCAGTGAACTACCGGGACTAGCGGAACAAGAGACCCAGTACTTC; cdr3_aa: CASSELPGLAEQETQYF
v_call: TRBV5-1; j_call: TRBJ2-7; cdr3_length: 14; clone_size: NA; d_call: NA; cdr3_nt: TGCGCCAGCAGCTTTGGGACGGGAGCCTACGAGCAGTACTTC; cdr3_aa: CASSFGTGAYEQYF
v_call: TRBV10-2; j_call: TRBJ2-7; cdr3_length: 16; clone_size: NA; d_call: TRBD1; cdr3_nt: TGCGCCAGCAGTGAACATGTTTGGACAGGGGTCTACGAGCAGTACTTC; cdr3_aa: CASSEHVWTGVYEQYF
v_call: TRBV7-9; j_call: TRBJ2-1; cdr3_length: 11; clone_size: NA; d_call: NA; cdr3_nt: TGTGCCAGCGGACTATACAATGAGCAGTTCTTC; cdr3_aa: CASGLYNEQFF
v_call: TRBV7-3; j_call: TRBJ2-1; cdr3_length: 17; clone_size: NA; d_call: TRBD2; cdr3_nt: TGTGCCAGCAGCTTTTCTCCGGGACTAGCGGGAGTGGGTGAGCAGTTCTTC; cdr3_aa: CASSFSPGLAGVGEQFF
v_call: TRBV14; j_call: TRBJ2-1; cdr3_length: 15; clone_size: NA; d_call: TRBD2; cdr3_nt: TGTGCCAGCAGCCAAGACGGCGGGGGGAGGAATGAGCAGTTCTTC; cdr3_aa: CASSQDGGGRNEQFF
v_call: TRBV30; j_call: TRBJ2-3; cdr3_length: 15; clone_size: NA; d_call: TRBD1; cdr3_nt: TGTGCCTGGAGTGGGTCAGGGGGATCACGAGATACGCAGTATTTT; cdr3_aa: CAWSGSGGSRDTQYF
v_call: TRBV28; j_call: TRBJ2-2; cdr3_length: 21; clone_size: NA; d_call: TRBD2; cdr3_nt: TGTGCCAGCAGTTTCTCGATAGGAGGGGGACTAGCGGGAGTCTTTACCGGGGAGCTGTTTTTT; cdr3_aa: CASSFSIGGGLAGVFTGELFF
v_call: TRBV19; j_call: TRBJ2-1; cdr3_length: 15; clone_size: NA; d_call: NA; cdr3_nt: TGTGCCAGTAGTATTGGGGGGGCGCAGGGCAATGAGCAGTTCTTC; cdr3_aa: CASSIGGAQGNEQFF